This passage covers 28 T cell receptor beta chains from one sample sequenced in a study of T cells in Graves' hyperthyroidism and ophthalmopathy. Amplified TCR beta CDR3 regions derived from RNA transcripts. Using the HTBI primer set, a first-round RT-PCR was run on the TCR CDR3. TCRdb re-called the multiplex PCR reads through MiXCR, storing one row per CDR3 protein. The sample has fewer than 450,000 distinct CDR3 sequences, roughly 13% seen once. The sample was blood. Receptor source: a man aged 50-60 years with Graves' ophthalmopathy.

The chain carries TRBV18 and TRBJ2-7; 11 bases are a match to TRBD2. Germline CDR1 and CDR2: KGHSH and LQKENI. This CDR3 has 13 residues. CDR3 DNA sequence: TGTTCTAGCGGGAGGCCTAACTCCTACGAGCAGTACTTC. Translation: CSSGRPNSYEQYF.

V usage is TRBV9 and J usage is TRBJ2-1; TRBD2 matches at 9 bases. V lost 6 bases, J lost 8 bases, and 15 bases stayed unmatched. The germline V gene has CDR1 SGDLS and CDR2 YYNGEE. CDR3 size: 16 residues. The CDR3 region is CASTLAGVGHRDEQFF. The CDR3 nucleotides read TGTGCCAGCACCTTAGCGGGAGTGGGACATCGGGATGAGCAGTTCTTC.

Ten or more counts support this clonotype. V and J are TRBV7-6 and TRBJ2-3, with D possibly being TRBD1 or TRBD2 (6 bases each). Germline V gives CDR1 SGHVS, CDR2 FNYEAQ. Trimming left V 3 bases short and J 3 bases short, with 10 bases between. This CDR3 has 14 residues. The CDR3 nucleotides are TGTGCCAGCAGCTTTGGGGGGCGAACAGATACGCAGTATTTT. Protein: CASSFGGRTDTQYF.

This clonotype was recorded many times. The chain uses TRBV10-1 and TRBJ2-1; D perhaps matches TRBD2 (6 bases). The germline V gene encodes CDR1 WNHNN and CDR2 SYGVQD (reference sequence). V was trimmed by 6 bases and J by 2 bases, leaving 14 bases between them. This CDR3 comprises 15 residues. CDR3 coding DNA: TGCGCCAGCAGCCTTCTAGCGTCAGCCTACAATGAGCAGTTCTTC. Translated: CASSLLASAYNEQFF.

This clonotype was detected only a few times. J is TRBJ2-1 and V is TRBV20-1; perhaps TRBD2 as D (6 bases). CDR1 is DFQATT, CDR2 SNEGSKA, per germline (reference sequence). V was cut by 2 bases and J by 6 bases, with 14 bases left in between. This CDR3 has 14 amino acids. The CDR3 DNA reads TGCAGTGCTAGATGGCGGGAAGTTGTCAATGAGCAGTTCTTC. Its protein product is CSARWREVVNEQFF.

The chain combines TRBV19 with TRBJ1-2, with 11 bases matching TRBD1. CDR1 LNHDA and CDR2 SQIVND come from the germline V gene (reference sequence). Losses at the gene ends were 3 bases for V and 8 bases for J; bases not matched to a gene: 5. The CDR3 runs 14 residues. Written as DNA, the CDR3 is TGTGCCAGTAGTATGGACAGGGGGCAAATCGGCTACACCTTC. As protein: CASSMDRGQIGYTF.

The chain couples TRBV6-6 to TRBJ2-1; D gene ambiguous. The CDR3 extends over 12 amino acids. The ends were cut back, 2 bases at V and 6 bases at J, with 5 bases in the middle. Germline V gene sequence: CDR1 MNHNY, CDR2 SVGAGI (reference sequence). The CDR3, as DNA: TGTGCCAGCAGTTACCACCCCAATGAGCAGTTCTTC. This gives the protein CASSYHPNEQFF.

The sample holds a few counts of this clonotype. The CDR3 reads CASSGTRGEQFF. In DNA, the CDR3 is TGTGCCAGCAGTGGAACACGAGGTGAGCAGTTCTTC. V gene TRBV2 combines with J gene TRBJ2-1; no clear D gene. V lost 4 bases and J lost 9, with 10 bases in between. CDR3 length: 12 residues. Germline CDR1 is SNHLY and CDR2 is FYNNEI. Combining the CDR3 with reference TRBV2 and TRBJ2-1 gives the whole variable domain EPEVTQTPSHQVTQMGQEVILRCVPISNHLYFYWYRQILGQKVEFLVSFYNNEISEKSEIFDDQFSVERPDGSNFTLKIRSTKLEDSAMYFCASSGTRGEQFFGPGTRLTVL.

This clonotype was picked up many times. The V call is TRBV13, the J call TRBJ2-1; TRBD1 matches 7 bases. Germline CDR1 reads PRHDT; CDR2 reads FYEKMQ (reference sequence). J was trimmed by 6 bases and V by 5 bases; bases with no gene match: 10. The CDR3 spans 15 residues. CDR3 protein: CASSLGDRDLNEQFF. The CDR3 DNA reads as TGTGCCAGCAGCCTCGGGGACAGAGACCTCAATGAGCAGTTCTTC.

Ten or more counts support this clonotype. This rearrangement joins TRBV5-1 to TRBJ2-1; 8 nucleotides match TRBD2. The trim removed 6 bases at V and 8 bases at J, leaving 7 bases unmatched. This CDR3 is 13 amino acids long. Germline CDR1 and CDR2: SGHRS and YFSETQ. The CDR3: CASTAGGFHEQFF. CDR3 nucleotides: TGCGCCAGCACGGCGGGAGGTTTCCATGAGCAGTTCTTC.

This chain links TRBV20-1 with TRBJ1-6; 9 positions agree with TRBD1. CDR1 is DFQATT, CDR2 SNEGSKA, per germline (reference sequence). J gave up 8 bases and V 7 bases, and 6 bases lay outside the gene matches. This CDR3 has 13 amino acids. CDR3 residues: CSVLDRGDSPLHF. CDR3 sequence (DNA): TGCAGTGTCCTCGACAGGGGGGATTCACCCCTCCACTTT.

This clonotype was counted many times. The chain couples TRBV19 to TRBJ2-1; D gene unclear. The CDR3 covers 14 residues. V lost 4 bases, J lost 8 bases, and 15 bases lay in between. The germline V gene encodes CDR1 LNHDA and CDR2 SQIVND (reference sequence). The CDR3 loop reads CASSTTTRRDEQFF. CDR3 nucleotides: TGTGCCAGTAGTACGACGACCCGACGGGATGAGCAGTTCTTC.

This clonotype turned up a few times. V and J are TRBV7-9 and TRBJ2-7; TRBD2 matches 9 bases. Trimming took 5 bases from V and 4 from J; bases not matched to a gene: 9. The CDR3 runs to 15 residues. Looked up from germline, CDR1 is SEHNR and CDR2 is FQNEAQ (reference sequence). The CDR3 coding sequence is TGTGCCAGCAGCCGAACAGCGGGAGGTGGGTACGAGCAGTACTTC. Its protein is CASSRTAGGGYEQYF.

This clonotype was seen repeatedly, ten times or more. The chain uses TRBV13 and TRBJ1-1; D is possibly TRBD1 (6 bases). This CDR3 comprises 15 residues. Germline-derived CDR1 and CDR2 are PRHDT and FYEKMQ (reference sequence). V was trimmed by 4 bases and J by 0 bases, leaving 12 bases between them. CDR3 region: CASSSPGHLNTEAFF. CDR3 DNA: TGTGCCAGCAGCTCACCGGGACACCTGAACACTGAAGCTTTCTTT. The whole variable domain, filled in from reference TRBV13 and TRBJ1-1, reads AAGVIQSPRHLIKEKRETATLKCYPIPRHDTVYWYQQGPGQDPQFLISFYEKMQSDKGSIPDRFSAQQFSDYHSELNMSSLELGDSALYFCASSSPGHLNTEAFFGQGTRLTVV.

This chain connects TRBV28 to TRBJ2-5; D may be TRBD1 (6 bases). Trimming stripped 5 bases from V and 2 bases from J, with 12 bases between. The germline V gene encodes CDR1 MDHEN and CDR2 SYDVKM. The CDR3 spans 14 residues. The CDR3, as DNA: TGTGCCAGCAGTGTTACAGGGAAACAAGAGACCCAGTACTTC. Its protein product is CASSVTGKQETQYF. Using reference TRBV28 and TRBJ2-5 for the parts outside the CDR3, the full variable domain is DVKVTQSSRYLVKRTGEKVFLECVQDMDHENMFWYRQDPGLGLRLIYFSYDVKMKEKGDIPEGYSVSREKKERFSLILESASTNQTSMYLCASSVTGKQETQYFGPGTRLLVL.

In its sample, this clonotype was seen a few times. As DNA, the CDR3 is TGTGCCAGTAGTATAAGACTAGCGGGAGTCTTAATGCATGAGCAGTTCTTC. Translation gives CASSIRLAGVLMHEQFF. The V gene is TRBV19, the J gene TRBJ2-1; 12 nucleotides align to TRBD2. Germline V gene lookup returns CDR1 LNHDA and CDR2 SQIVND (reference sequence). The CDR3 totals 17 residues. V shed 2 bases and J 8 bases; nucleotides not matched to a gene: 10.

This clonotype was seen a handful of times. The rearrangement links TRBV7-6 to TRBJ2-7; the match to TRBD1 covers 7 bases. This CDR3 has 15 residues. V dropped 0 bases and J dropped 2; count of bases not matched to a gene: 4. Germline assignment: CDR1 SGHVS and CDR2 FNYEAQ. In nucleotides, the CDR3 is TGTGCCAGCAGCTTAGCGCGGACAGGTACCTACGAGCAGTACTTC. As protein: CASSLARTGTYEQYF.

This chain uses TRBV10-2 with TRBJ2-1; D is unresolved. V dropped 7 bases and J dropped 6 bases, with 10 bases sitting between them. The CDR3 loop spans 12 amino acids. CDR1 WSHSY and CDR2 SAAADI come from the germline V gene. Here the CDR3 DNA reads TGCGCCAGCAAGAACGCTCCCAATGAGCAGTTCTTC. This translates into CASKNAPNEQFF.

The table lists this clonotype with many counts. The CDR3 loop is CASSPRTLYEQYF. The CDR3 coding sequence is TGTGCCAGCAGCCCAAGAACTTTATACGAGCAGTACTTC. V gene TRBV6-1 combines with J gene TRBJ2-7; no definite D call. The CDR3 consists of 13 residues. Trimming stripped 6 bases from V and 4 bases from J, with 13 bases between. Germline loops: CDR1 MNHNS, CDR2 SASEGT.

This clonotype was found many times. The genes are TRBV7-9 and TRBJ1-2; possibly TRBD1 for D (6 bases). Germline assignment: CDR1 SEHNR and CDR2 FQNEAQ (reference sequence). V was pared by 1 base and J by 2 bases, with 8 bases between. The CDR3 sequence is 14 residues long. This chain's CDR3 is CASSLGTENYGYTF. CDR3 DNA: TGTGCCAGCAGCTTAGGGACAGAGAACTATGGCTACACCTTC.

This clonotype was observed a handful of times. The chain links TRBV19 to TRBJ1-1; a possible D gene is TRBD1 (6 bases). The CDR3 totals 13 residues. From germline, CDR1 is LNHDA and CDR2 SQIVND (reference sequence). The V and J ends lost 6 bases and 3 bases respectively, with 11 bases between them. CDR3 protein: CASSGGVHTEAFF. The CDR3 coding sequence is TGTGCCAGTAGCGGGGGCGTCCACACTGAAGCTTTCTTT.

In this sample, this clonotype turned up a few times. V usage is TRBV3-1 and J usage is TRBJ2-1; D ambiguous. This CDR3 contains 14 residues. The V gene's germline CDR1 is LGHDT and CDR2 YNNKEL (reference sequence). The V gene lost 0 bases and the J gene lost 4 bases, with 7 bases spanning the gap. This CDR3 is CASSQDYAYNEQFF. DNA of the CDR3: TGTGCCAGCAGCCAAGATTACGCATACAATGAGCAGTTCTTC.

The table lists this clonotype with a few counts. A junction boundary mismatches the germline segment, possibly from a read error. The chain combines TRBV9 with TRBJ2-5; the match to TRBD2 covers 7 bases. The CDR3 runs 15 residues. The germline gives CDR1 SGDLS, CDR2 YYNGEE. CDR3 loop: CASSLIAGSQGTQYF. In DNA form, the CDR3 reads TGTGCCAGCAGTCTTATAGCGGGTAGCCAAGGGACCCAGTACTTC.

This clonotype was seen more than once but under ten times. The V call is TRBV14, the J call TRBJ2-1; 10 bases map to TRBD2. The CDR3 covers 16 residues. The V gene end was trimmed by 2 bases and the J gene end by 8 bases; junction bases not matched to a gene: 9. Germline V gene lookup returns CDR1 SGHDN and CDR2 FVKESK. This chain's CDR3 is CASSQLIAGGSDEQFF. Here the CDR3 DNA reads TGTGCCAGCAGCCAACTAATAGCGGGAGGATCAGATGAGCAGTTCTTC.

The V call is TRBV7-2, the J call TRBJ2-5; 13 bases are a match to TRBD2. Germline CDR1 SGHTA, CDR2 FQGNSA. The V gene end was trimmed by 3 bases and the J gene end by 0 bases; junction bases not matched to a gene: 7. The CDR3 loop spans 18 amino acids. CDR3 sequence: CASSLAPGLAGYQETQYF. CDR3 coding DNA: TGTGCCAGCAGCTTGGCCCCGGGACTAGCGGGGTACCAAGAGACCCAGTACTTC.

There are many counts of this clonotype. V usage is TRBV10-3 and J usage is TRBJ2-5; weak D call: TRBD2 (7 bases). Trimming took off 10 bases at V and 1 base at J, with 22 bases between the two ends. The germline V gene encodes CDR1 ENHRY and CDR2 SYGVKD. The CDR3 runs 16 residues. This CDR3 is CATSPGAAGAQETQYF. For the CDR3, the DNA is TGTGCCACCTCCCCGGGGGCGGCGGGAGCCCAAGAGACCCAGTACTTC.

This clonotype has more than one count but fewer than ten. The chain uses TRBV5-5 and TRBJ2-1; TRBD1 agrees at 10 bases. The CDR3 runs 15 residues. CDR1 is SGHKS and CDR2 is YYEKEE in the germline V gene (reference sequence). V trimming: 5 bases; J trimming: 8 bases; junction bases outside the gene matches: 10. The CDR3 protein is CASREGTGVFHEQFF. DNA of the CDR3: TGTGCCAGCAGGGAAGGGACAGGGGTATTCCATGAGCAGTTCTTC.

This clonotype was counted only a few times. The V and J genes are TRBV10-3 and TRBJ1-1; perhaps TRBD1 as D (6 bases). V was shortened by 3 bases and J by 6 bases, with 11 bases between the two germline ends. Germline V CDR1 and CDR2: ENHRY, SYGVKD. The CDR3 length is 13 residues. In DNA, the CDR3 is TGTGCCATCAGTGACAGGGGCGGTGCTGAAGCTTTCTTT. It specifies CAISDRGGAEAFF.